Presented here are 22 T cell receptor beta chains from one specimen sequenced in a study of blood T cell repertoires in COVID-19. Sequencing used immunoSEQ multiplex PCR; TCRdb keeps in-frame clones, though not all of them. The table lists 150,000 to 170,000 clones, roughly 71% of them singletons. The sequenced sample consisted of peripheral blood. The receptors originated from a woman older than 75 with acute or convalescent COVID-19.

The rearrangement joins TRBV6-5 to TRBJ2-3; maybe TRBD2 (5 bases). The germline CDR1 and CDR2 sequences are MNHEY and SVGAGI. The CDR3 has 13 residues. Trimming stripped 5 bases from V and 11 bases from J, with 17 bases between. The CDR3 region has the DNA TGTGCCAGCAGTCCTGTAGAGCGGACGGAGCAGTATTTT. Translating gives CASSPVERTEQYF.

The J gene is TRBJ1-2, the V gene TRBV19; D unclear. Germline CDR1 LNHDA, CDR2 SQIVND (reference sequence). The CDR3 is 13 amino acids. V dropped 2 bases and J dropped 5 bases, with 9 bases sitting between them. CDR3 sequence (DNA): TGTGCCAGTAGTATATGGGCGGGATATGGCTACACCTTC. This gives the protein CASSIWAGYGYTF. Full variable domain (rest looked up from reference TRBV19 and TRBJ1-2): DGGITQSPKYLFRKEGQNVTLSCEQNLNHDAMYWYRQDPGQGLRLIYYSQIVNDFQKGDIAEGYSVSREKKESFPLTVTSAQKNPTAFYLCASSIWAGYGYTFGSGTRLTVV.

The rearrangement joins TRBV19 to TRBJ1-5; D gene unclear. CDR3 size: 11 residues. CDR1 LNHDA and CDR2 SQIVND come from the germline V gene (reference sequence). V lost 2 bases and J 9 bases, leaving 5 bases between the germline ends. CDR3: CASSISGPQHF. CDR3 nucleotide sequence: TGTGCCAGTAGTATATCCGGGCCCCAGCATTTT.

The chain joins TRBV7-6 to TRBJ1-1, with 9 bases aligning to TRBD1. The J segment lost 6 bases and the V segment lost 1 base, leaving 9 bases of the junction unmatched. The CDR3 extends over 16 amino acids. CDR1 is SGHVS and CDR2 is FNYEAQ in the germline V gene. The CDR3 region has the DNA TGTGCCAGCAGCTTAGGCTCGGGACAGGGTAGATCTGAAGCTTTCTTT. Translating it yields CASSLGSGQGRSEAFF.

The chain combines TRBV18 with TRBJ2-1, with 8 positions matching TRBD2. In germline, CDR1 is KGHSH, CDR2 LQKENI. CDR3 length: 15 residues. Trimming cost V 5 bases and J 5 bases; bases outside gene matches: 8. The CDR3 nucleotides are TGTGCCAGCTCATCGAGCGGGAGTGGGGACAATGAGCAGTTCTTC. Translation gives CASSSSGSGDNEQFF.

This sequence joins TRBV6-2 or TRBV6-3 and TRBJ1-5; 7 bases align to TRBD1. V dropped 0 bases and J dropped 7; count of bases not matched to a gene: 15. The CDR3 sequence is 18 residues long. Germline V gives CDR1 MNHEY, CDR2 SVGEGT. The CDR3, as DNA: TGTGCCAGCAGTTACTCGAAGGGGGCTCTGCGATCAAGACAGCCCCAGCATTTT. Translation: CASSYSKGALRSRQPQHF.

The chain combines TRBV19 with TRBJ2-1, with 7 bases lining up with TRBD1. This CDR3 contains 13 residues. With V trimmed by 3 bases and J by 15 bases, 11 bases remained unmatched. In germline, CDR1 is LNHDA, CDR2 SQIVND (reference sequence). The CDR3 nucleotides are TGTGCCAGTAGTATGGCGTTAACAGGGGCTCTGTTCTTC. Amino acids: CASSMALTGALFF.

The table lists this clone with a few counts. The genes are TRBV19 and TRBJ2-3; the match to TRBD1 covers 10 bases. V lost 7 bases to trimming and J lost 4 bases; unmatched junction nucleotides: 14. CDR3 length: 17 residues. CDR1 is LNHDA and CDR2 is SQIVND in the germline V gene (reference sequence). CDR3: CASKRGTGEKGPDTQYF. The CDR3 DNA is TGTGCCAGTAAGAGGGGGACAGGGGAAAAAGGCCCAGATACGCAGTATTTT. Based on the CDR3 plus reference TRBV19 and TRBJ2-3, the full variable domain is DGGITQSPKYLFRKEGQNVTLSCEQNLNHDAMYWYRQDPGQGLRLIYYSQIVNDFQKGDIAEGYSVSREKKESFPLTVTSAQKNPTAFYLCASKRGTGEKGPDTQYFGPGTRLTVL.

V is TRBV3-1 (or the pseudogene TRBV3-2) and J is TRBJ2-4; 10 positions match TRBD1. Per the germline V gene, CDR1 is LGHDT and CDR2 is YNNKEL (reference sequence). CDR3 size: 16 residues. Trimming cost V 0 bases and J 7 bases; bases outside gene matches: 6. CDR3 amino acids: CASSQEGQGIWNIQYF. CDR3 nucleotide sequence: TGTGCCAGCAGCCAAGAGGGACAGGGGATCTGGAACATTCAGTACTTC.

This clone has more than one count but fewer than ten. An end of the junction does not agree with germline; a read error may underlie this. This rearrangement joins TRBV6-5 to TRBJ1-3; TRBD1 matches 7 bases. The germline V gene has CDR1 MNHEY and CDR2 SVGAGI. CDR3 length equals 10 residues. The CDR3 spells CASSGTVSHF. Here the CDR3 DNA reads TGTGCCAGCAGCGGGACAGTATCCCATTTT.

The chain is built from TRBV19 and TRBJ2-2; D possibly corresponds to TRBD2 (5 bases). The ends were cut back, 7 bases at V and 2 bases at J, with 26 bases in the middle. This CDR3 spans 19 amino acids. Germline V lookup: CDR1 LNHDA, CDR2 SQIVND (reference sequence). The CDR3 region has the DNA TGTGCCAGTACTATGGGATCCGGACTTGCAAAAGTAAACACCGGGGAGCTGTTTTTT. Translation: CASTMGSGLAKVNTGELFF. The complete variable domain, with remaining parts taken from reference TRBV19 and TRBJ2-2, reads DGGITQSPKYLFRKEGQNVTLSCEQNLNHDAMYWYRQDPGQGLRLIYYSQIVNDFQKGDIAEGYSVSREKKESFPLTVTSAQKNPTAFYLCASTMGSGLAKVNTGELFFGEGSRLTVL.

CDR3 sequence reads: CASSDQNTEAFF. The CDR3, as DNA: TGCGCCAGCAGTGACCAGAACACTGAAGCTTTCTTT. V is TRBV10-1 and J is TRBJ1-1, with D uncertain. The CDR3 spans 12 residues. V was cut by 3 bases and J by 1 base, with 3 bases left in between. Germline V gives CDR1 WNHNN, CDR2 SYGVQD (reference sequence).

This clone was picked up a small number of times. The chain carries TRBV6-2 or TRBV6-3 and TRBJ2-2; a weak D match, TRBD1 (6 bases). Germline CDR1 MNHEY, CDR2 SVGEGT. Trimming pared 4 bases from V and 4 bases from J, leaving 19 bases between. The CDR3 runs 17 residues. The chain's CDR3 is CASSSYRASLSTGELFF. CDR3 in DNA: TGTGCCAGCAGTTCATACAGGGCGTCACTGTCCACCGGGGAGCTGTTTTTT.

The chain couples TRBV18 to TRBJ1-1, with TRBD1 identical over 7 bases. The CDR3 sequence is 14 residues long. Germline assignment: CDR1 KGHSH and CDR2 LQKENI. V dropped 3 bases and J dropped 2; count of bases not matched to a gene: 3. The CDR3 sequence is CASSPGQENTEAFF. The CDR3 DNA follows: TGTGCCAGCTCACCCGGACAGGAAAACACTGAAGCTTTCTTT.

The chain has TRBV7-9 and TRBJ1-2, with D possibly being TRBD1 (6 bases). Germline values: CDR1 SEHNR, CDR2 FQNEAQ (reference sequence). The V gene lost 6 bases and the J gene lost 4 bases, with 12 bases spanning the gap. The CDR3 length is 13 residues. The chain's CDR3 is CASRPQGPYGYTF. CDR3 bases: TGTGCCAGCAGGCCCCAGGGGCCCTATGGCTACACCTTC. The variable domain in full, with the rest retrieved from reference TRBV7-9 and TRBJ1-2, is DTGVSQNPRHKITKRGQNVTFRCDPISEHNRLYWYRQTLGQGPEFLTYFQNEAQLEKSRLLSDRFSAERPKGSFSTLEIQRTEQGDSAMYLCASRPQGPYGYTFGSGTRLTVV.

The V call is TRBV9, the J call TRBJ1-6, with D maybe TRBD1 (5 bases). This CDR3 has 13 residues. The V gene lost 7 bases and the J gene lost 4 bases, with 9 bases spanning the gap. CDR1 and CDR2 from the germline V gene are SGDLS and YYNGEE. CDR3 amino acids: CASGSGYNSPLHF. Written as DNA, the CDR3 is TGTGCCAGCGGATCAGGGTATAATTCACCCCTCCACTTT.

The rearrangement joins TRBV20-1 to TRBJ1-1; D is unresolved. Germline V lookup: CDR1 DFQATT, CDR2 SNEGSKA (reference sequence). Trimming left V 6 bases short and J 1 base short, with 6 bases between. This CDR3 is built from 11 residues. The CDR3 reads CSANKNTEAFF. The CDR3 DNA follows: TGCAGTGCCAACAAGAACACTGAAGCTTTCTTT.

This sequence joins TRBV19 and TRBJ1-3; 7 bases are shared with TRBD1. The CDR3 sequence is 15 residues long. After removal of 6 bases from V and 4 bases from J, the junction contained 9 bases not matched to a gene. Germline V gene sequence: CDR1 LNHDA, CDR2 SQIVND (reference sequence). Written as DNA, the CDR3 is TGTGCCAGTAGCCATCCCGGGACAGCAGGAAACACCATATATTTT. Its translation is CASSHPGTAGNTIYF.

The sample holds a few counts of this clone. The rearrangement links TRBV19 to TRBJ1-2, with 7 bases identical to TRBD1. The CDR3 consists of 13 residues. The germline gives CDR1 LNHDA, CDR2 SQIVND (reference sequence). The junction had 8 bases not matched to a gene; V was cut back by 7 bases and J by 6 bases. As DNA, the CDR3 is TGTGCCAGTACCCCACAGGGGTGGCATGGCTACACCTTC. Translated: CASTPQGWHGYTF.

The chain carries TRBV19 and TRBJ2-1; 14 nucleotides match TRBD2. Per germline, CDR1 LNHDA and CDR2 SQIVND (reference sequence). The CDR3 contains 17 residues. Losses at the gene ends were 9 bases for V and 4 bases for J; bases not matched to a gene: 11. CDR3 DNA: TGTGCCAGCACCCGCCCCCGACTAGCGGGAGGGTACAATGAGCAGTTCTTC. This sequence encodes CASTRPRLAGGYNEQFF.

This clone was counted once. This sequence joins TRBV18 and TRBJ1-2; 12 bases are a match to TRBD1. CDR3 length: 18 residues. Germline loops: CDR1 KGHSH, CDR2 LQKENI. V lost 2 bases and J lost 4; bases outside the gene matches: 11. The CDR3 loop is CASSPEGQGANPIYGYTF. In DNA, the CDR3 is TGTGCCAGCTCACCAGAGGGACAGGGGGCCAATCCTATCTATGGCTACACCTTC.

The gene calls are TRBV24-1 and TRBJ1-2, with a weak D call TRBD1 (5 bases). CDR1 and CDR2 (germline): KGHDR, SFDVKD. The CDR3 is made up of 14 amino acids. V lost 3 bases, J lost 0 bases, and 7 bases lay in between. This chain's CDR3 is CATSDRTTNYGYTF. CDR3 bases: TGTGCCACCAGTGATCGGACAACTAACTATGGCTACACCTTC.